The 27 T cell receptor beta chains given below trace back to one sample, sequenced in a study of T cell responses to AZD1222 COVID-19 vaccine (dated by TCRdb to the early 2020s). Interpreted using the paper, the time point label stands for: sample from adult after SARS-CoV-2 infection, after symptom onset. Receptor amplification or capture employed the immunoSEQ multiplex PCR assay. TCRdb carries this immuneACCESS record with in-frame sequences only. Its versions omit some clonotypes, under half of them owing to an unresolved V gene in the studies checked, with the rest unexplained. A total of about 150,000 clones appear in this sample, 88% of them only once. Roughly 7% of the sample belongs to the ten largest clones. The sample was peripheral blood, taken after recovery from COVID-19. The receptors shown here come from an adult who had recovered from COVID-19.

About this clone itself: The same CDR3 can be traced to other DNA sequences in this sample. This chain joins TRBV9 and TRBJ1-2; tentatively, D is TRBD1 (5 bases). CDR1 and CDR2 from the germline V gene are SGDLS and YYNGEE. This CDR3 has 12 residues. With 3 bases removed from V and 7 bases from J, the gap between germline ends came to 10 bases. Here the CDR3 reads CASSATGRGYTF. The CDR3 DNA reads TGTGCCAGCAGCGCTACAGGCCGTGGCTACACCTTC.

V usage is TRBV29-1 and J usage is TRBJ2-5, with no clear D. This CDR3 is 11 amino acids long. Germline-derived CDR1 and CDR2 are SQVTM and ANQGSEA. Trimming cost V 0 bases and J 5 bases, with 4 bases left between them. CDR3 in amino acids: CSVEDWETQYF. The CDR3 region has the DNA TGCAGCGTTGAAGATTGGGAGACCCAGTACTTC.

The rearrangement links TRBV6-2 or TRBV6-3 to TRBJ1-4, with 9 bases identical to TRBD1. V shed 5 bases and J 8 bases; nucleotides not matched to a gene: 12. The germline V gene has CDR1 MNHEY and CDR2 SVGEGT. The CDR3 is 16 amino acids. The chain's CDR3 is CASSSTSGTGNEKLFF. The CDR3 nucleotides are TGTGCCAGCAGTAGTACCTCCGGGACAGGGAACGAAAAACTGTTTTTT.

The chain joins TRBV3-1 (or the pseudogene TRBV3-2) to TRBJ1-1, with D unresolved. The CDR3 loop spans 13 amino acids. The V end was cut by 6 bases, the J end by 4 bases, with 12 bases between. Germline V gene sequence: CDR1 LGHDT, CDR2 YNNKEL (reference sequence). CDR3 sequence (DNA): TGTGCCAGCAGGCGGGAGGGTGGCACTGAAGCTTTCTTT. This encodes CASRREGGTEAFF.

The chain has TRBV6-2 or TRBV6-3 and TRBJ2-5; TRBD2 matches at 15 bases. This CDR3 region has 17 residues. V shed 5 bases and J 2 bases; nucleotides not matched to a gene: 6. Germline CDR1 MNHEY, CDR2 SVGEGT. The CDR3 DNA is TGTGCCAGCAGTGATGGACTAGCGGGGGGGCGGCAAGAGACCCAGTACTTC. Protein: CASSDGLAGGRQETQYF.

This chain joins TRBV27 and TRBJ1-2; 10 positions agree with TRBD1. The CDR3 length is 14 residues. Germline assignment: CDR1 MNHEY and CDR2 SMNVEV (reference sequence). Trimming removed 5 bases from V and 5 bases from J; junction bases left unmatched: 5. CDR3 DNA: TGTGCCAGCAGTATGACAGGGGGCAGGTATGGCTACACCTTC. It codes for CASSMTGGRYGYTF.

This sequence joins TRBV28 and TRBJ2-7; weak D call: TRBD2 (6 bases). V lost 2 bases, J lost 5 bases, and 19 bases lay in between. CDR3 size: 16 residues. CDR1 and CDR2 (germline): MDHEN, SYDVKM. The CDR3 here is CASSLPERVSGHEQYF. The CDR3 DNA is TGTGCCAGCAGTTTACCGGAGCGGGTTTCCGGGCACGAGCAGTACTTC.

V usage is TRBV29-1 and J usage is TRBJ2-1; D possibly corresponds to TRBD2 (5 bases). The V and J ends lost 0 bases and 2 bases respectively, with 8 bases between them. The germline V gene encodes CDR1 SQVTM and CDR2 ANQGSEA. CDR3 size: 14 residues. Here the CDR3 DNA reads TGCAGCGTTGAAGACCGAGGGACCTACAATGAGCAGTTCTTC. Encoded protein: CSVEDRGTYNEQFF.

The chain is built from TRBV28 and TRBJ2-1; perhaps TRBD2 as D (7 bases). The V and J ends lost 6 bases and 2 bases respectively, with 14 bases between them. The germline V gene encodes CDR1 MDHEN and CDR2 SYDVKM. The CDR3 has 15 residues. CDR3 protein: CASSYGGLTYNEQFF. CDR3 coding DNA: TGTGCCAGCAGCTACGGGGGGCTCACCTACAATGAGCAGTTCTTC.

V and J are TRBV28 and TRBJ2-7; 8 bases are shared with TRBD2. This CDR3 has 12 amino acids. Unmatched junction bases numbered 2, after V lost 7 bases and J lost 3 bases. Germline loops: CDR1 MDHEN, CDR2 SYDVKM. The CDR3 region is CASTGGGYEQYF. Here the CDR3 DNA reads TGTGCCAGCACGGGAGGGGGCTACGAGCAGTACTTC.

The CDR3 bases are TGTGCCAGCAGCTACCCAGGGACCGGTGAGCAGTTCTTC. As protein: CASSYPGTGEQFF. The chain has TRBV11-2 and TRBJ2-1; TRBD1 or TRBD2 may be the D gene (5 bases each). V lost 4 bases, J lost 9 bases, and 13 bases lay in between. The CDR3 spans 13 residues. The germline V gene has CDR1 SGHAT and CDR2 FQNNGV.

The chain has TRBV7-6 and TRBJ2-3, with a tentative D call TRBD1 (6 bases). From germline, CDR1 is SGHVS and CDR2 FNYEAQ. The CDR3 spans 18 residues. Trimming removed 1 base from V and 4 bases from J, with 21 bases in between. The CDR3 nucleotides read TGTGCCAGCAGCTTAGGGCCCTTCACAGGGTCAGTGGCAGATACGCAGTATTTT. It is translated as CASSLGPFTGSVADTQYF.

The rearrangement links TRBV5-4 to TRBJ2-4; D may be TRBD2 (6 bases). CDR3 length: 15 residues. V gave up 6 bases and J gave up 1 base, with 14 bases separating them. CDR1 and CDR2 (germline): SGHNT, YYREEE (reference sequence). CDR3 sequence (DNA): TGTGCCAGCACGAGGAGTGGGAGGGCCAAAAACATTCAGTACTTC. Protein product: CASTRSGRAKNIQYF.

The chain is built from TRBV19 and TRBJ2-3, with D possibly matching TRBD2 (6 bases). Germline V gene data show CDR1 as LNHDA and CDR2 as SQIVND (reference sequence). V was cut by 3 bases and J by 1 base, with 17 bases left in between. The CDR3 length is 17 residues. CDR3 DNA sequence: TGTGCCAGTAGTATTGGGGGGTTTTCCGACCGCACAGATACGCAGTATTTT. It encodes CASSIGGFSDRTDTQYF. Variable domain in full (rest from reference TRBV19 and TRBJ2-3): DGGITQSPKYLFRKEGQNVTLSCEQNLNHDAMYWYRQDPGQGLRLIYYSQIVNDFQKGDIAEGYSVSREKKESFPLTVTSAQKNPTAFYLCASSIGGFSDRTDTQYFGPGTRLTVL.

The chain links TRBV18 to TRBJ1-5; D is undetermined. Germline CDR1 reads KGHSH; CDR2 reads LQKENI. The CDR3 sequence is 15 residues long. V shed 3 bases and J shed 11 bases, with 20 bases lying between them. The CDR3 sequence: CASSPTEDPSSSQHF. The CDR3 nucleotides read TGTGCCAGCTCACCCACAGAGGACCCCTCTTCCTCCCAGCATTTT. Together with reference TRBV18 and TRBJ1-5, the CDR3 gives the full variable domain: NAGVMQNPRHLVRRRGQEARLRCSPMKGHSHVYWYRQLPEEGLKFMVYLQKENIIDESGMPKERFSAEFPKEGPSILRIQQVVRGDSAAYFCASSPTEDPSSSQHFGDGTRLSIL.

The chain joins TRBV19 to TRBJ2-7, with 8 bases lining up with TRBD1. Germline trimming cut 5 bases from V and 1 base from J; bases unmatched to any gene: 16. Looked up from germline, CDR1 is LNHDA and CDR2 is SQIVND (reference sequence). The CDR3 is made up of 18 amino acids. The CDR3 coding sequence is TGTGCCAGTAGTCTCGGGCAGGGGGCATCTCTGGGATCCTACGAGCAGTACTTC. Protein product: CASSLGQGASLGSYEQYF.

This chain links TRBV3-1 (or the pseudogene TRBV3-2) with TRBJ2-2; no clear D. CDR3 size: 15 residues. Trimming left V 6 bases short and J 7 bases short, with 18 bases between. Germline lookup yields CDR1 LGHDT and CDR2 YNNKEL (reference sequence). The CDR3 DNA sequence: TGTGCCAGCAGTCTTAAGACCCCTCTGGGCGGGGAGCTGTTTTTT. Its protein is CASSLKTPLGGELFF.

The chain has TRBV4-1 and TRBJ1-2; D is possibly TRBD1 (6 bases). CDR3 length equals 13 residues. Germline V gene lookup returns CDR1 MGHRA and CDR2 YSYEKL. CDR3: CGTPGVVNYGYTF. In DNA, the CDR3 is TGCGGTACCCCAGGGGTAGTTAACTATGGCTACACCTTC.

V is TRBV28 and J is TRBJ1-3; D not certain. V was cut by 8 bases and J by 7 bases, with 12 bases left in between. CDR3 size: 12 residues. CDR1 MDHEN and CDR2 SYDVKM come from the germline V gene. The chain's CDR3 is CASVSPGNTIYF. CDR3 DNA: TGTGCCAGCGTCTCACCGGGGAACACCATATATTTT. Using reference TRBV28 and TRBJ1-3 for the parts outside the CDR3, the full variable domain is DVKVTQSSRYLVKRTGEKVFLECVQDMDHENMFWYRQDPGLGLRLIYFSYDVKMKEKGDIPEGYSVSREKKERFSLILESASTNQTSMYLCASVSPGNTIYFGEGSWLTVV.

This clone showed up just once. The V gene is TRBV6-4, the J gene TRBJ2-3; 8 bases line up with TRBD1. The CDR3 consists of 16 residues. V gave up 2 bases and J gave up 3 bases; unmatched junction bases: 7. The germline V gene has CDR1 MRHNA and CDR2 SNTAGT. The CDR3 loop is CASSDGAGGATDTQYF. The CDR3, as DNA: TGTGCCAGCAGTGACGGGGCAGGGGGCGCAACAGATACGCAGTATTTT.

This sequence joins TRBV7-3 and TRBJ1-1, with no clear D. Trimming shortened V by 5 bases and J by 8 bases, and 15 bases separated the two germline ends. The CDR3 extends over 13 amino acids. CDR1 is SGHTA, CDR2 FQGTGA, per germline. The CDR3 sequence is CASSEKNQDEAFF. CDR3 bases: TGTGCCAGCAGCGAGAAAAACCAGGACGAAGCTTTCTTT.

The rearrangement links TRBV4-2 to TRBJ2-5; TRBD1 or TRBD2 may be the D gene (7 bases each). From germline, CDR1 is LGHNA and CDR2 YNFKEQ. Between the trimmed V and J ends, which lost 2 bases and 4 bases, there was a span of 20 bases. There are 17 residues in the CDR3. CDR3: CASSQSGGGRGGETQYF. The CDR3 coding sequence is TGTGCCAGCAGCCAATCAGGTGGGGGCAGGGGGGGAGAGACCCAGTACTTC.

CDR3 residues: CASRTSRDTSDEQYF. DNA of the CDR3: TGTGCCAGCAGGACCTCGCGGGACACTTCGGACGAGCAGTACTTC. The chain recombines TRBV4-2 with TRBJ2-7; D is perhaps TRBD1 or TRBD2 (6 bases each). Germline CDR1 is LGHNA and CDR2 is YNFKEQ. The V end was cut by 6 bases, the J end by 5 bases, with 20 bases between. The CDR3 covers 15 residues.

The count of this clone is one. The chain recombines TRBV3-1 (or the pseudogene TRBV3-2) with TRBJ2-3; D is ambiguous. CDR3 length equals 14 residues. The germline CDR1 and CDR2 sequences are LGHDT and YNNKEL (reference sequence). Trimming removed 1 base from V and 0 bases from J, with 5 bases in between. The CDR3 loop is CASSQASSTDTQYF. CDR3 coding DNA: TGTGCCAGCAGCCAAGCTAGTAGCACAGATACGCAGTATTTT.

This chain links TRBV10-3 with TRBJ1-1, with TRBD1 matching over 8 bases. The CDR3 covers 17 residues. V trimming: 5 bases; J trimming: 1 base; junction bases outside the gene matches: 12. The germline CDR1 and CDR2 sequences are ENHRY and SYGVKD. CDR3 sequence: CAISHGGQGAWNTEAFF. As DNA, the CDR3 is TGTGCCATCAGTCACGGGGGGCAGGGGGCATGGAACACTGAAGCTTTCTTT.

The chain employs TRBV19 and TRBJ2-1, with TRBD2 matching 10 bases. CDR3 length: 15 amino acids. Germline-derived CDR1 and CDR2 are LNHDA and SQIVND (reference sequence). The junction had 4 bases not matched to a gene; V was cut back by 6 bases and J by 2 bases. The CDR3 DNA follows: TGTGCCAGTAGCCTAGCGGGAGTAACCTACAATGAGCAGTTCTTC. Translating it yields CASSLAGVTYNEQFF. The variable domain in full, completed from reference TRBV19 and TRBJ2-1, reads DGGITQSPKYLFRKEGQNVTLSCEQNLNHDAMYWYRQDPGQGLRLIYYSQIVNDFQKGDIAEGYSVSREKKESFPLTVTSAQKNPTAFYLCASSLAGVTYNEQFFGPGTRLTVL.

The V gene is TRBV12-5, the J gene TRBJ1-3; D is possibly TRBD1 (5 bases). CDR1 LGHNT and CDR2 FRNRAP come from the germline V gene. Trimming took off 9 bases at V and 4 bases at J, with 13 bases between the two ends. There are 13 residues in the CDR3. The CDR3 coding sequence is TGTGCTAGGGTACGGGGGTTGGGAAACACCATATATTTT. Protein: CARVRGLGNTIYF.